This TCR beta chain was recorded in a study of early T cells in non-severe SARS-CoV-2 infection. Across the study: Bulk RNA taken from unsorted whole blood was sequenced, leaving chains unpaired. Study outcomes and limitations: Private and CD4 specificities were missed by VDJdb matching, which favored anti-spike CD8 responses.

The TCR library protocol attached unique molecular identifiers to the individual cDNA molecules. One entry per CDR3 protein results from TCRdb running MiXCR on the 5' RACE reads. The profile shows approximately 69,000 distinct CDR3 sequences, 9% to 15% of them singletons. This clonotype was picked up many times. Its antigen is not identified. Germline loops: CDR1 MDHEN, CDR2 SYDVKM. V was cut by 5 bases and J by 11 bases, with 15 bases left in between. This CDR3 is built from 13 residues. The chain joins TRBV28 to TRBJ1-4; D not certain. The sample taken for sequencing was whole blood. The TCR was taken from an adult who was a healthcare worker with PCR-confirmed SARS-CoV-2 infection or an uninfected control (not recorded which). CDR3 in DNA: TGTGCCAGCAGTCCCCGGCCGGACCACAAACTGTTTTTT. Its protein is CASSPRPDHKLFF.